These 13 T cell receptor beta chains were sequenced from one sample in a study of sequential checkpoint blockade in melanoma (dated by TCRdb to the late 2010s). What the treatment or condition label conveys for this sample: randomized to nivolumab then ipilimumab (arm A) or the reverse (arm B). Library method: the immunoSEQ multiplex PCR assay. Held by TCRdb, this immuneACCESS table contains in-frame sequences only and omits some clones. Under half of the omission traces to an unresolved V gene where checked; the cause of the rest is unknown. Present in this sample are about 18,000 clones, roughly 73% of which were seen just once. Around 5% of the sample is held by the ten biggest clonotypes. Sequences were derived from tumor tissue (inferred from file names), sampled from a patient given nivolumab and ipilimumab in sequence. These TCRs come from a human donor with melanoma.

The chain couples TRBV18 to TRBJ1-1, with D maybe TRBD1 (6 bases). Trimming left V 4 bases short and J 7 bases short, with 16 bases between. Germline V gene lookup returns CDR1 KGHSH and CDR2 LQKENI. The CDR3 extends over 14 amino acids. CDR3 DNA: TGTGCCAGCTCACGCAACGAGGACAGCTATGAAGCTTTCTTT. Protein product: CASSRNEDSYEAFF. The variable domain in full, with the rest retrieved from reference TRBV18 and TRBJ1-1, is NAGVMQNPRHLVRRRGQEARLRCSPMKGHSHVYWYRQLPEEGLKFMVYLQKENIIDESGMPKERFSAEFPKEGPSILRIQQVVRGDSAAYFCASSRNEDSYEAFFGQGTRLTVV.

This clone was detected only once. The rearrangement uses TRBV1 and TRBJ2-5; the table's D call, TRBD1, was not checked against the DNA. TRBV1 is tagged as a pseudogene. This CDR3 has 14 residues. CDR3 protein: CASSQETGPETQYF. For the CDR3, the DNA is TGCGCCAGCAGCCAAGAGACAGGACCAGAGACCCAGTACTTC.

Regarding this clone: Compared with germline, one end of the junction differs, possibly owing to a read error. This chain joins TRBV30 and TRBJ1-1, with 9 bases lining up with TRBD1. The CDR3 runs 11 residues. Germline CDR1 reads GTSNPN; CDR2 reads SVGIG (reference sequence). The CDR3: CAGRQGAEAFF. The CDR3 coding sequence is TGTGCCGGGAGACAGGGGGCTGAAGCTTTCTTT. Based on the CDR3 plus reference TRBV30 and TRBJ1-1, the full variable domain is SQTIHQWPATLVQPVGSPLSLECTVEGTSNPNLYWYRQAAGRGLQLLFYSVGIGQISSEVPQNLSASRPQDRQFILSSKKLLLSDSGFYLCAGRQGAEAFFGQGTRLTVV.

The chain uses TRBV14 and TRBJ1-2; the match to TRBD1 covers 11 bases. Germline trimming cut 10 bases from V and 2 bases from J; bases unmatched to any gene: 12. The CDR3 is made up of 16 amino acids. Germline-derived CDR1 and CDR2 are SGHDN and FVKESK. The CDR3 is CATPFVGTGGNYGYTF. CDR3 nucleotides: TGTGCCACCCCGTTCGTCGGGACAGGGGGAAACTATGGCTACACCTTC.

This chain uses TRBV11-3 with TRBJ2-3; D is perhaps TRBD1 or TRBD2 (5 bases each). Trimming removed 0 bases at V and 8 bases at J, with 12 bases between. CDR3 length: 14 amino acids. Germline V CDR1 and CDR2: SGHNT, YENEEA. In nucleotides, the CDR3 is TGTGCCAGCAGCTTAGAAGGGGCGCGGGTTACGCAGTATTTT. Protein sequence: CASSLEGARVTQYF.

The chain employs TRBV9 and TRBJ2-1, with TRBD1 identical over 8 bases. Looked up from germline, CDR1 is SGDLS and CDR2 is YYNGEE. V dropped 5 bases and J dropped 14; count of bases not matched to a gene: 12. The CDR3 is 13 amino acids. CDR3 region: CASSGTGQGHKFF. The CDR3 DNA follows: TGTGCCAGCAGTGGCACCGGACAGGGACATAAGTTCTTC.

This chain links TRBV29-1 with TRBJ1-1, with D uncertain. CDR3 length: 13 residues. Per the germline V gene, CDR1 is SQVTM and CDR2 is ANQGSEA. V was clipped by 7 bases and J by 7 bases, with 19 bases between them. The CDR3 DNA sequence: TGCAGCGCCATCCAGCCCGGCACGTTTGAAGCTTTCTTT. It yields the protein CSAIQPGTFEAFF. Full variable domain (missing parts from reference TRBV29-1 and TRBJ1-1): SAVISQKPSRDICQRGTSLTIQCQVDSQVTMMFWYRQQPGQSLTLIATANQGSEATYESGFVIDKFPISRPNLTFSTLTVSNMSPEDSSIYLCSAIQPGTFEAFFGQGTRLTVV.

This clone was detected once. The chain links TRBV18 to TRBJ2-3; no clear D. Trimming removed 2 bases from V and 1 base from J, with 13 bases in between. The CDR3 totals 16 residues. Germline CDR1 and CDR2: KGHSH and LQKENI. The CDR3 coding sequence is TGTGCCAGCTCACCAACGACCCGGAGCGGCACAGATACGCAGTATTTT. Amino acids: CASSPTTRSGTDTQYF.

The J gene is TRBJ2-3, the V gene TRBV29-1; 7 bases align to TRBD2. V shed 2 bases, J shed 4 bases, and the junction held 12 bases outside the gene matches. Germline-derived CDR1 and CDR2 are SQVTM and ANQGSEA. The CDR3 is made up of 16 amino acids. CDR3 sequence (DNA): TGCAGCGTTGAACACCAGGCCACTAGCGTCCCAGATACGCAGTATTTT. It is translated as CSVEHQATSVPDTQYF.

This clone appeared a few times. The chain employs TRBV6-8 and TRBJ1-2; D is ambiguous. This CDR3 spans 15 amino acids. Trimming took 8 bases from V and 0 from J, leaving 16 bases between them. Germline V gene lookup returns CDR1 MNHGY and CDR2 SAAAGT. The CDR3 loop is CASLERAGANYGYTF. As DNA, the CDR3 is TGTGCCAGCCTAGAAAGGGCAGGAGCTAACTATGGCTACACCTTC.

The chain combines TRBV5-1 with TRBJ2-1, with D perhaps TRBD2 (6 bases). This CDR3 is 15 amino acids long. Trimming shortened V by 6 bases and J by 0 bases, and 13 bases separated the two germline ends. The germline V gene encodes CDR1 SGHRS and CDR2 YFSETQ. The CDR3 spells CASTLSGSSYNEQFF. The CDR3, as DNA: TGCGCCAGCACCCTTAGCGGCAGCTCCTACAATGAGCAGTTCTTC.

The chain employs TRBV9 and TRBJ2-2; no clear D. V shed 6 bases and J shed 1 base, with 7 bases lying between them. The germline gives CDR1 SGDLS, CDR2 YYNGEE. The CDR3 consists of 13 residues. The CDR3 loop is CASKERNTGELFF. CDR3 DNA: TGTGCCAGCAAAGAGCGGAACACCGGGGAGCTGTTTTTT.

This clone was counted between two and nine times. This rearrangement joins TRBV5-1 to TRBJ2-1; D is uncertain. The germline CDR1 and CDR2 sequences are SGHRS and YFSETQ. Trimming stripped 3 bases from V and 1 base from J, with 11 bases between. This CDR3 is built from 15 residues. The CDR3 is CASSSDSDSYNEQFF. In nucleotides, the CDR3 is TGCGCCAGCAGCTCAGACTCTGATTCCTACAATGAGCAGTTCTTC.